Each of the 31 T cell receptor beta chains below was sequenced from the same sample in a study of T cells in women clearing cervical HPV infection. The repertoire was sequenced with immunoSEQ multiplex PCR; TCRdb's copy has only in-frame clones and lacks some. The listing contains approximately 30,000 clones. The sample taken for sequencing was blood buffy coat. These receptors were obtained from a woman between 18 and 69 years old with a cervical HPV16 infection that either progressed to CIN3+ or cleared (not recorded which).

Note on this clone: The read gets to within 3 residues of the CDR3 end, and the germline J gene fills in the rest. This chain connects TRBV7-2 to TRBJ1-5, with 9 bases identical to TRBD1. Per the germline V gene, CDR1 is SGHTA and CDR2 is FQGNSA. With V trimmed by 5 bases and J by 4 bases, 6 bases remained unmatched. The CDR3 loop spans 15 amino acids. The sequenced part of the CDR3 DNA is TGTGCCAGCAGCGGAACAGGGGGCGATAATCAGCCC. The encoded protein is CASSGTGGDNQP. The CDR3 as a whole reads CASSGTGGDNQPQHF.

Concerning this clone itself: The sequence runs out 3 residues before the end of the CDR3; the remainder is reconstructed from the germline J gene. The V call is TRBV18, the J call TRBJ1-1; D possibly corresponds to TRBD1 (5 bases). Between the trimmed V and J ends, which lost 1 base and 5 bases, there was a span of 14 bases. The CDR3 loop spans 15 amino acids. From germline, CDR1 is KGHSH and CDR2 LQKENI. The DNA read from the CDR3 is TGTGCCAGCTCACCACAAGGTCAGGGCGGAACTGAA. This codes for CASSPQGQGGTE. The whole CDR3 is CASSPQGQGGTEAFF.

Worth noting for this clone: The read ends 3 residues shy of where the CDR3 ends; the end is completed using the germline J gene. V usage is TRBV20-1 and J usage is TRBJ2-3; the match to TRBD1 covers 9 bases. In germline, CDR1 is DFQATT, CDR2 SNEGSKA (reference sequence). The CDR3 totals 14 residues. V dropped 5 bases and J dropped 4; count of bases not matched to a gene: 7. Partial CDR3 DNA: TGCAGTGCTGTGGGGGGACAGGGCCCAGATACG. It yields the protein CSAVGGQGPDT. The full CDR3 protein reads CSAVGGQGPDTQYF.

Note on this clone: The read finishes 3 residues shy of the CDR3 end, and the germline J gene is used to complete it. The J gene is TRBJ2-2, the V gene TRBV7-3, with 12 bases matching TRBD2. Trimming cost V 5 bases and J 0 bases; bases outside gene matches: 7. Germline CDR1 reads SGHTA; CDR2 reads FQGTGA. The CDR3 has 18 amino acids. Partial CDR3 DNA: TGTGCCAGCAGCCCCTGGGCTAGCGGGGGGGCGAACACCGGGGAG. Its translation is CASSPWASGGANTGE. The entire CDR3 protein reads CASSPWASGGANTGELFF. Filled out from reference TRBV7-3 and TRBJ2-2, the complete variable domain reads GAGVSQTPSNKVTEKGKYVELRCDPISGHTALYWYRQSLGQGPEFLIYFQGTGAADDSGLPNDRFFAVRPEGSVSTLKIQRTERGDSAVYLCASSPWASGGANTGELFFGEGSRLTVL.

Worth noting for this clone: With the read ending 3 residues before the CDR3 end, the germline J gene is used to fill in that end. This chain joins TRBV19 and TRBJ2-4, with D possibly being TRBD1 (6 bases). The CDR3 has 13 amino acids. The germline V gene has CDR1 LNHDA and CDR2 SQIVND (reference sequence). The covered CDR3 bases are TGTGCCACCAAATCCCACAGGGAGTCTGGT. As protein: CATKSHRESG. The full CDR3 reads CATKSHRESGQYF. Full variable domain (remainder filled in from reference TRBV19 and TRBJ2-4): DGGITQSPKYLFRKEGQNVTLSCEQNLNHDAMYWYRQDPGQGLRLIYYSQIVNDFQKGDIAEGYSVSREKKESFPLTVTSAQKNPTAFYLCATKSHRESGQYFGAGTRLSVL.

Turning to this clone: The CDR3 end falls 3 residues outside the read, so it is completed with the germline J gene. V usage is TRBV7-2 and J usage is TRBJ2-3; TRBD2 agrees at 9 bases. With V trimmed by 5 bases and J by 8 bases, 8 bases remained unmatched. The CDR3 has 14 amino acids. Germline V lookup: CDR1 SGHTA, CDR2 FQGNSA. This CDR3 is CASSRSGGGGTQYF. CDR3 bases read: TGTGCCAGCAGCCGTAGCGGGGGAGGGGGTACG.

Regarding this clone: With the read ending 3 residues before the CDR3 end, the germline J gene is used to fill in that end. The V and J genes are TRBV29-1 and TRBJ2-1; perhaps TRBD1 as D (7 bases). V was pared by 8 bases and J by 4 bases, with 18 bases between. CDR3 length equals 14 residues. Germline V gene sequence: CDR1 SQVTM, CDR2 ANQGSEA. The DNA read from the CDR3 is TGCAGCATAAGGAGGGGGCTCCCTTACAATGAG. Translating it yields CSIRRGLPYNE. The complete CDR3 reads CSIRRGLPYNEQFF.

The CDR3 bases that were read are TGTGCCAGCAGCCAAGACAGGGGATACGAG. Its translation is CASSQDRGYE. The whole CDR3 is CASSQDRGYEQYF. This chain links TRBV3-1 (or the pseudogene TRBV3-2) with TRBJ2-7, with D possibly being TRBD1 (6 bases). Sequencing ends 3 residues short of the CDR3 end; the germline J gene provides the rest. Germline V lookup: CDR1 LGHDT, CDR2 YNNKEL (reference sequence). V lost 0 bases, J lost 4 bases, and 7 bases lay in between. This CDR3 contains 13 residues.

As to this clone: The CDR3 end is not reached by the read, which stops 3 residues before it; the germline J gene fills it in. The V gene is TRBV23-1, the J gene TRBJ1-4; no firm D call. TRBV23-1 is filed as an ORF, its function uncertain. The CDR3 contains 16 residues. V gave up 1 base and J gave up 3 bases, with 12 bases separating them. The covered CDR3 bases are TGCGCCAGCAGTCAATGGCCGAATCTTGCTAATGAAAAA. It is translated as CASSQWPNLANEK. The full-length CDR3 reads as CASSQWPNLANEKLFF.

Incomplete CDR3 DNA: TGTGCCAGCAGCCTCCTCGGAGGGGTAGACACTGAA. It is translated as CASSLLGGVDTE. The whole CDR3 protein reads CASSLLGGVDTEAFF. The chain couples TRBV7-9 to TRBJ1-1; a possible D gene is TRBD1 (5 bases). The read halts 3 residues ahead of the CDR3 end, with the missing end drawn from the germline J gene. The germline gives CDR1 SEHNR, CDR2 FQNEAQ (reference sequence). The V gene lost 5 bases and the J gene lost 3 bases, with 16 bases spanning the gap. This CDR3 is built from 15 residues.

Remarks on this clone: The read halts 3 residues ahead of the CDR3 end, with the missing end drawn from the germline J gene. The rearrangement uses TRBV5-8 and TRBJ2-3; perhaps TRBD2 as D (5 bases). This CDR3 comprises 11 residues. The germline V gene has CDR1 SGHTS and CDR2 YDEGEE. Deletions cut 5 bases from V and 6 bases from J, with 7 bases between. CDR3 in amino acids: CASSRGDTQYF. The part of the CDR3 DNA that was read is TGTGCCAGCAGTCGAGGGGATACG.

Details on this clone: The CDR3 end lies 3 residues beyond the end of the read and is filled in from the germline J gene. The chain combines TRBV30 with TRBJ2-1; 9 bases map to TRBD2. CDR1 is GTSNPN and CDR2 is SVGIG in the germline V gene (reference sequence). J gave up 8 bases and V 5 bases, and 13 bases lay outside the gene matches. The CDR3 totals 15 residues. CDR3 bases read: TGTGCCTGGGGCTTGGGACTAGCTCCTCGGGATGAG. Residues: CAWGLGLAPRDE. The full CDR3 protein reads CAWGLGLAPRDEQFF.

The CDR3 sequence is CASEGGDTGELFF. CDR3 DNA, as far as it was read: TGTGCCAGTGAGGGGGGGGACACCGGGGAG. The chain employs TRBV19 and TRBJ2-2, with a tentative D call TRBD2 (7 bases). The CDR3 end is not reached by the read, which stops 3 residues before it; the germline J gene fills it in. Trimming pared 8 bases from V and 3 bases from J, leaving 10 bases between. Germline V lookup: CDR1 LNHDA, CDR2 SQIVND (reference sequence). The CDR3 runs to 13 residues.

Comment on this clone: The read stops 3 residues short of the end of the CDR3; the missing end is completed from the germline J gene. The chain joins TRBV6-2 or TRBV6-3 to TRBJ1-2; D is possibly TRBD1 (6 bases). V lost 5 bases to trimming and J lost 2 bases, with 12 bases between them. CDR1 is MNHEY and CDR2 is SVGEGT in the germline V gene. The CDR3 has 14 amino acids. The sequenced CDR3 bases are TGTGCCAGCAGTAAGCCTACAGGGAACTATGGC. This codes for CASSKPTGNYG. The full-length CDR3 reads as CASSKPTGNYGYTF.

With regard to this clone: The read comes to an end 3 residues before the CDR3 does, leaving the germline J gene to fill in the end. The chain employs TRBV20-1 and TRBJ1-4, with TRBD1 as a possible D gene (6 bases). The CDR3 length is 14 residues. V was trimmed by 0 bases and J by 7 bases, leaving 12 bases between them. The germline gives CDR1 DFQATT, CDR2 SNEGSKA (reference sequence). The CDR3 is CSAREQGVREKLFF. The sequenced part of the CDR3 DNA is TGCAGTGCTAGAGAACAGGGTGTACGTGAAAAA.

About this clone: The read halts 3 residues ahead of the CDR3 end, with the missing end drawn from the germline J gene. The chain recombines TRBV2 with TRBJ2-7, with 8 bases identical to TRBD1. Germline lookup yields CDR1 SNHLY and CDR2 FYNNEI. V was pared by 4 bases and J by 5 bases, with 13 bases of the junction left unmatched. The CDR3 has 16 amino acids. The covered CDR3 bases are TGTGCCAGCAGTGCTTGGACAGGGAGCCCTACTAACGAG. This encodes CASSAWTGSPTNE. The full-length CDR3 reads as CASSAWTGSPTNEQYF.

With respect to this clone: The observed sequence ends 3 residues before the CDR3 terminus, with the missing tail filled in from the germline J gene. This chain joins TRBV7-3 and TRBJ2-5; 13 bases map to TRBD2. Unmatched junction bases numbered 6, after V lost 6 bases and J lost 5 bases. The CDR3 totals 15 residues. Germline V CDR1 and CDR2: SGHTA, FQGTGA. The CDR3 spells CASSRTSGGEETQYF. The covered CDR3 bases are TGTGCCAGCAGTCGGACTAGCGGGGGAGAGGAGACC.

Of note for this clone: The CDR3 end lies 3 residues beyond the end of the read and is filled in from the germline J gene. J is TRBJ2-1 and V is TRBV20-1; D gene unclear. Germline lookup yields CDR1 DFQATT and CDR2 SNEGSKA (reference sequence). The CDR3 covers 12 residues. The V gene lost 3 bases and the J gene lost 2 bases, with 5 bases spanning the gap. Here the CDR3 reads CSASLPYNEQFF. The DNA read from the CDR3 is TGCAGTGCTAGTCTACCCTACAATGAG.

CDR3 DNA, as far as it was read: TGTGCCTGGAGTAGGTCTGGGGCCAACGTC. Its translation: CAWSRSGANV. The entire CDR3 is CAWSRSGANVLTF. The J gene is TRBJ2-6, the V gene TRBV30; D is ambiguous. The CDR3 end is not reached by the read, which stops 3 residues before it; the germline J gene fills it in. Trimming removed 2 bases from V and 1 base from J, with 3 bases in between. Looked up from germline, CDR1 is GTSNPN and CDR2 is SVGIG (reference sequence). The CDR3 has 13 residues.

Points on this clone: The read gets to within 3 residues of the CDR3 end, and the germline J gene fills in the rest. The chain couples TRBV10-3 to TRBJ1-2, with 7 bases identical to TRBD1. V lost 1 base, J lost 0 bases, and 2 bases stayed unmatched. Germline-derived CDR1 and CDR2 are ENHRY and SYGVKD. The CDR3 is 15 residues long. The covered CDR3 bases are TGTGCCATCAGTGAGTTCGGGACAGCTAACTATGGC. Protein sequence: CAISEFGTANYG. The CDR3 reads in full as CAISEFGTANYGYTF.

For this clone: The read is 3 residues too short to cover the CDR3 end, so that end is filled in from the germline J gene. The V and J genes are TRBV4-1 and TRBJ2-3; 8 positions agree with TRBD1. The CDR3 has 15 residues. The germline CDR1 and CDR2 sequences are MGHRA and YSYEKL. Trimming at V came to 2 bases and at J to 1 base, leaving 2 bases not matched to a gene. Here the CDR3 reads CASSQQGARTDTQYF. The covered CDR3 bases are TGCGCCAGCAGCCAACAGGGGGCGCGCACAGATACG.

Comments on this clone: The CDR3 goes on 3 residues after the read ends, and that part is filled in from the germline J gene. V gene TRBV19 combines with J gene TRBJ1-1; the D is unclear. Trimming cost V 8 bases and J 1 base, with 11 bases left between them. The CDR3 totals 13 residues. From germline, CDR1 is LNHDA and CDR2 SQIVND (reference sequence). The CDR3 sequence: CASVDFRNTEAFF. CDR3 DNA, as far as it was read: TGTGCCAGTGTAGATTTCCGGAACACTGAA.

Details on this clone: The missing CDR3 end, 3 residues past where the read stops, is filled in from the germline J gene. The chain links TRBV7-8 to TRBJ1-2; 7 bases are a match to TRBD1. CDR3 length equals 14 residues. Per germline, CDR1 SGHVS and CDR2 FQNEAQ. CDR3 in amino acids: CASSSYRGGYDYTF. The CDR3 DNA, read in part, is TGTGCCAGCAGCTCTTACAGGGGCGGCTACGAC.

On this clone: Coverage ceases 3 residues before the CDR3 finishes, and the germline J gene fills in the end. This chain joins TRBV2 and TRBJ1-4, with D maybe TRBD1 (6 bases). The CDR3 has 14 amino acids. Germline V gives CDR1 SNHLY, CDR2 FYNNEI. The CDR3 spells CATQGGSGANVLFF. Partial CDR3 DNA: TGTGCCACACAGGGAGGGTCTGGGGCCAACGTA. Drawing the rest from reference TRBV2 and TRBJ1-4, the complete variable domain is EPEVTQTPSHQVTQMGQEVILRCVPISNHLYFYWYRQILGQKVEFLVSFYNNEISEKSEIFDDQFSVERPDGSNFTLKIRSTKLEDSAMYFCATQGGSGANVLFFGSGTQLSVL.

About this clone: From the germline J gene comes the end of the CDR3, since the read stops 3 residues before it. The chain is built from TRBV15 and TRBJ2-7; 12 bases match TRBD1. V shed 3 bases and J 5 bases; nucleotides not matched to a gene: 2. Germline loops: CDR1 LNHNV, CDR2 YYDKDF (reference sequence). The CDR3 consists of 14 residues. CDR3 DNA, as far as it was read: TGTGCCACCAGCAGGGGGACAGGGGGCAACGAG. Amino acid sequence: CATSRGTGGNE. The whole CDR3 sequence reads CATSRGTGGNEQYF.

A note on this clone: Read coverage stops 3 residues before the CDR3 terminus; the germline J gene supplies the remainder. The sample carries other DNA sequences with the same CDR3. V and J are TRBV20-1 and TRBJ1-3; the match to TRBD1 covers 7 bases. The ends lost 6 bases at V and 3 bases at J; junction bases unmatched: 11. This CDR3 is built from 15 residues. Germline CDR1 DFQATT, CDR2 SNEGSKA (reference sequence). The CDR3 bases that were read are TGCAGTGCCTCCTTAGGACAGGCAGGTGGAAACACC. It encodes CSASLGQAGGNT. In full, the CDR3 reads CSASLGQAGGNTIYF.

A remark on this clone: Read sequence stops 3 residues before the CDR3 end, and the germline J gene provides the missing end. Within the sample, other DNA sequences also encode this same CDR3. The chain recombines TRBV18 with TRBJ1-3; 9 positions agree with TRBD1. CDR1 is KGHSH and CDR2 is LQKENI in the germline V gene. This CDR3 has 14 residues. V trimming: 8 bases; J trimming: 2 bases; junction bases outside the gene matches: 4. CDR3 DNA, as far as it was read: TGTGCCAGCACCCGACAGGGGGCTGGAAACACC. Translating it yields CASTRQGAGNT. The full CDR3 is CASTRQGAGNTIYF.

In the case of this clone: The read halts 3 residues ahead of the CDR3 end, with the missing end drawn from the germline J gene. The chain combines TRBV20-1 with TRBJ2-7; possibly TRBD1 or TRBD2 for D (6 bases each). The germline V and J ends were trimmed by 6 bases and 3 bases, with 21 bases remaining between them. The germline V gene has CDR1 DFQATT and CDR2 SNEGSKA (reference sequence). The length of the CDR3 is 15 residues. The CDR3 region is CSAKGGDRTIYEQYF. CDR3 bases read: TGCAGTGCCAAGGGAGGAGACAGGACCATCTACGAG.

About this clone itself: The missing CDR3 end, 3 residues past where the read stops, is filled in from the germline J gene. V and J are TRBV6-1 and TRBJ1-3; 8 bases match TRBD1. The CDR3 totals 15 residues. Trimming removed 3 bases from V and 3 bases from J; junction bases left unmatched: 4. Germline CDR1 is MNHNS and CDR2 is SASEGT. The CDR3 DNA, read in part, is TGTGCCAGCAGTGATAGGACAGGGCTTGGAAACACC. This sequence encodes CASSDRTGLGNT. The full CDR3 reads CASSDRTGLGNTIYF.

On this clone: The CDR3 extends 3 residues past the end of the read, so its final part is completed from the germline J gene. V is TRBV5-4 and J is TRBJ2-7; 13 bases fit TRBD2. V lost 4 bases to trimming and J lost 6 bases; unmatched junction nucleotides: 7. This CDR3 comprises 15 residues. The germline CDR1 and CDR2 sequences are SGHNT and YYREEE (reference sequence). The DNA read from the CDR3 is TGTGCCAGCAGCCTGTGGACTAGCGGGAGTTCCGAG. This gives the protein CASSLWTSGSSE. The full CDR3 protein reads CASSLWTSGSSEQYF.

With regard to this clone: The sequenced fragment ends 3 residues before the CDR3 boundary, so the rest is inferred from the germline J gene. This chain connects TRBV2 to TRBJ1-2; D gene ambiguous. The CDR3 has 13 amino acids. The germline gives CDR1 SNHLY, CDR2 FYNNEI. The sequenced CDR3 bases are TGTGCCAGCAGTGGGCACATCACAGATACC. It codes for CASSGHITDT. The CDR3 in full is CASSGHITDTYTF. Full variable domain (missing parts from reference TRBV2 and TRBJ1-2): EPEVTQTPSHQVTQMGQEVILRCVPISNHLYFYWYRQILGQKVEFLVSFYNNEISEKSEIFDDQFSVERPDGSNFTLKIRSTKLEDSAMYFCASSGHITDTYTFGSGTRLTVV.